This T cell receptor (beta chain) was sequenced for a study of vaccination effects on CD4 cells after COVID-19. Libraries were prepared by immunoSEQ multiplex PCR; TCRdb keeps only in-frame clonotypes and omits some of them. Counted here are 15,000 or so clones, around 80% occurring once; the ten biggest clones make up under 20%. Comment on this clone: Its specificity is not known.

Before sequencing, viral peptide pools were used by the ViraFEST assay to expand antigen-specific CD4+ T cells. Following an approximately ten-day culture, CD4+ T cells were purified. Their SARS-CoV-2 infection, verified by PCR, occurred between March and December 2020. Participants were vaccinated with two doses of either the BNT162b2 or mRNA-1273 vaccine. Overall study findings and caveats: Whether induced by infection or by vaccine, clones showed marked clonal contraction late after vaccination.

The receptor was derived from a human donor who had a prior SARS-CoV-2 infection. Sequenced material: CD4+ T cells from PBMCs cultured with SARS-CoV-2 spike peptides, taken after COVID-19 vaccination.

The CDR3 region is CASSEPGGTLSYEQYF. CDR3 coding DNA: TGTGCCAGCAGCGAGCCAGGGGGAACTCTCTCCTACGAGCAGTACTTC. The V call is TRBV5-6, the J call TRBJ2-7, with 7 bases identical to TRBD1. CDR1 SGHDT and CDR2 YYEEEE come from the germline V gene. The CDR3 extends over 16 amino acids. V shed 4 bases and J 0 bases; nucleotides not matched to a gene: 10.